The 4 T cell receptor beta chains below all came from one sample that was sequenced in a study of T cell changes during pregnancy in multiple sclerosis. TCRdb keeps only in-frame clones here, not all; method: immunoSEQ multiplex PCR. The repertoire consists of fewer than 40,000 clones, with 90% occurring once and the leading ten covering roughly 10%. Source: CD8+ T cells from peripheral blood mononuclear cells, taken before pregnancy. The receptors come from a female donor with multiple sclerosis, enrolled in a pregnancy study.

The chain links TRBV7-9 to TRBJ2-1, with 8 bases fitting TRBD2. Unmatched junction bases numbered 3, after V lost 1 base and J lost 4 bases. The CDR3 consists of 15 residues. Germline V lookup: CDR1 SEHNR, CDR2 FQNEAQ (reference sequence). This CDR3 reads CASSLVTGGYNEQFF. The CDR3 DNA sequence: TGTGCCAGCAGCTTAGTAACGGGAGGGTACAATGAGCAGTTCTTC.

CDR3 loop: CASSPSRVEVHEQYF. Written as DNA, the CDR3 is TGTGCCAGCAGCCCAAGCAGGGTAGAAGTTCACGAGCAGTACTTC. The chain links TRBV7-3 to TRBJ2-7; a weak D match, TRBD1 (5 bases). The V gene's germline CDR1 is SGHTA and CDR2 FQGTGA. V was shortened by 5 bases and J by 5 bases, with 19 bases between the two germline ends. The CDR3 loop spans 15 amino acids.

The genes are TRBV4-3 and TRBJ2-5; a possible D gene is TRBD2 (6 bases). Trimming removed 1 base from V and 5 bases from J, with 14 bases in between. In germline, CDR1 is LGHNA, CDR2 YSLEER. The length of the CDR3 is 15 residues. The DNA of the CDR3 is TGCGCCAGCAGCCAAGGGGAGGCGGAATCTGAGACCCAGTACTTC. Encoded protein: CASSQGEAESETQYF.

The chain carries TRBV29-1 and TRBJ2-7, with a tentative D call TRBD1 (6 bases). CDR3 size: 13 residues. Germline CDR1 is SQVTM and CDR2 is ANQGSEA. Trimming removed 6 bases from V and 2 bases from J, with 14 bases in between. As DNA, the CDR3 is TGCAGCGTCCACCCCAGGGGTACCTACGAGCAGTACTTC. It yields the protein CSVHPRGTYEQYF.